This entry lists 10 T cell receptor beta chains sequenced from one sample in a study of blood T cell repertoires in COVID-19. Measured with immunoSEQ multiplex PCR; TCRdb has only the in-frame clones, and not every one. The sample gives about 260,000 clones, over 75% of which show up once; approximately 9% is in the top ten. Sequencing was performed on peripheral blood. These receptors originate from a human donor in a cohort sampled during active COVID-19.

V is TRBV7-3 and J is TRBJ2-1; D gene ambiguous. Trimming took off 2 bases at V and 7 bases at J, with 9 bases between the two ends. The CDR3 has 13 residues. The germline V gene has CDR1 SGHTA and CDR2 FQGTGA. CDR3 sequence (DNA): TGTGCCAGCAGCTTATTTGCGCGGAATGAGCAGTTCTTC. Encoded protein: CASSLFARNEQFF.

The CDR3 region has the DNA TGTGCCAGCAGTCCCTGGACTAGCGGGGGGTACAATGAGCAGTTCTTC. This gives the protein CASSPWTSGGYNEQFF. This chain uses TRBV7-2 with TRBJ2-1; 14 bases match TRBD2. This CDR3 comprises 16 residues. From germline, CDR1 is SGHTA and CDR2 FQGNSA. V dropped 6 bases and J dropped 4; count of bases not matched to a gene: 5.

The J gene is TRBJ2-5, the V gene TRBV5-1, with 9 bases fitting TRBD2. Germline V gene data show CDR1 as SGHRS and CDR2 as YFSETQ. CDR3 length: 15 residues. J gave up 0 bases and V 4 bases, and 4 bases lay outside the gene matches. CDR3 DNA: TGCGCCAGCAGCAAGTCTAGCGGGAACCAAGAGACCCAGTACTTC. Protein: CASSKSSGNQETQYF.

The V gene is TRBV7-8, the J gene TRBJ2-3; tentative D call: TRBD2 (6 bases). This CDR3 contains 15 residues. V shed 3 bases and J shed 0 bases, with 10 bases lying between them. The germline gives CDR1 SGHVS, CDR2 FQNEAQ. The CDR3 coding sequence is TGTGCCAGCAGCTTGGGACTTATTAGCACAGATACGCAGTATTTT. Protein sequence: CASSLGLISTDTQYF. The variable domain in full, with the rest retrieved from reference TRBV7-8 and TRBJ2-3, is GAGVSQSPRYKVAKRGQDVALRCDPISGHVSLFWYQQALGQGPEFLTYFQNEAQLDKSGLPSDRFFAERPEGSVSTLKIQRTQQEDSAVYLCASSLGLISTDTQYFGPGTRLTVL.

The CDR3: CASSPTRGLTEAFF. The CDR3 bases are TGTGCCAGCAGTCCGACTAGGGGGCTCACTGAAGCTTTCTTT. V is TRBV28 and J is TRBJ1-1; 7 bases are a match to TRBD1. The junction had 7 bases not matched to a gene; V was cut back by 5 bases and J by 4 bases. The CDR3 runs to 14 residues. The germline V gene has CDR1 MDHEN and CDR2 SYDVKM.

The J gene is TRBJ2-7, the V gene TRBV5-4; 7 bases line up with TRBD2. Germline V gives CDR1 SGHNT, CDR2 YYREEE (reference sequence). The junction had 5 bases not matched to a gene; V was cut back by 3 bases and J by 2 bases. The CDR3 has 14 residues. This CDR3 reads CASSSNGGAYEQYF. DNA for the CDR3: TGTGCCAGCAGCTCGAATGGGGGGGCCTACGAGCAGTACTTC.

The chain links TRBV7-2 to TRBJ2-3; D may be TRBD2 (7 bases). Deletions cut 6 bases from V and 7 bases from J, with 17 bases between. From germline, CDR1 is SGHTA and CDR2 FQGNSA. CDR3 length: 14 amino acids. CDR3 in DNA: TGTGCCAGCAGTTCGGGCGGCGGGGGCCATACGCAGTATTTT. It yields the protein CASSSGGGGHTQYF.

The gene calls are TRBV29-1 and TRBJ2-1, with TRBD2 identical over 8 bases. After removal of 6 bases from V and 6 bases from J, the junction contained 25 bases not matched to a gene. CDR3 length: 19 amino acids. Germline V gene sequence: CDR1 SQVTM, CDR2 ANQGSEA. CDR3 bases: TGCAGCGTCCTATATACCCTAGCCATGGCGGGGGGCCTCCCCAATGAGCAGTTCTTC. Translation: CSVLYTLAMAGGLPNEQFF.

This clone was recorded only once. The rearrangement uses TRBV15 and TRBJ2-5, with unresolved D. CDR3 length equals 15 residues. V dropped 4 bases and J dropped 5 bases, with 17 bases sitting between them. The germline V gene has CDR1 LNHNV and CDR2 YYDKDF (reference sequence). CDR3 sequence: CATSKTLTSGETQYF. CDR3 nucleotide sequence: TGTGCCACCAGCAAAACTCTTACATCCGGGGAGACCCAGTACTTC.

This chain connects TRBV3-1 (or the pseudogene TRBV3-2) to TRBJ2-5; maybe TRBD2 (6 bases). CDR3 size: 14 residues. Germline V CDR1 and CDR2: LGHDT, YNNKEL (reference sequence). The V gene lost 2 bases and the J gene lost 7 bases, with 14 bases spanning the gap. As DNA, the CDR3 is TGTGCCAGCAGCCAACAGGCTAGCGAATCGACCCAGTACTTC. Translated: CASSQQASESTQYF.